The clone carrying this T cell receptor (beta chain) has at least ten counts. This CDR3 has 17 amino acids. After removal of 3 bases from V and 6 bases from J, the junction contained 15 bases not matched to a gene. CDR1 DFQATT and CDR2 SNEGSKA come from the germline V gene (reference sequence). Each sequencing run yielded over 160 million TCR-beta sequences from 15-18 subjects. TCRdb fed the 5' RACE reads into MiXCR, producing one record per CDR3 protein. Found here are 81,000 or so distinct CDR3 sequences, 13% of them singletons; the top ten hold around 4.5%. As for time point: longitudinal time-point 2. Unsorted libraries were generated from 2 million PBMCs. These cells had been stored in RNAlater at -80 C. The entry originates in a study of neurological immune-mediated disorders.

The gene calls are TRBV20-1 and TRBJ2-3, with 10 bases fitting TRBD2. Input material: PBMCs. The sequence was collected from a female donor with HTLV-1-associated myelopathy (HAM/TSP). CDR3 protein: CSARSLAGASAADTQYF. CDR3 nucleotide sequence: TGCAGTGCTAGGAGTCTAGCGGGGGCCAGCGCGGCGGATACGCAGTATTTT.